These 13 T cell receptor beta chains were all obtained from the same sample, sequenced in a study of blood T cell repertoires in COVID-19. The assay was immunoSEQ multiplex PCR, and TCRdb's table has in-frame clones only and misses some. This sample carries about 120,000 clones, around 82% of them seen once, and the ten largest clones take about a sixth. Sequenced input: peripheral blood. The receptors were gathered from a young man with COVID-19, enrolled during active disease.

Comment on this clone: Other DNA sequences in the same sample also yield this CDR3. J is TRBJ2-6 and V is TRBV5-1, with 7 bases fitting TRBD1. The CDR3 contains 16 residues. The trim removed 3 bases at V and 1 base at J, leaving 4 bases unmatched. CDR1 SGHRS and CDR2 YFSETQ come from the germline V gene. In DNA, the CDR3 is TGCGCCAGCAGCTCGACAGGGTTGTCTGGGGCCAACGTCCTGACTTTC. Translated: CASSSTGLSGANVLTF.

The chain uses TRBV2 and TRBJ1-4; D ambiguous. Germline V CDR1 and CDR2: SNHLY, FYNNEI. Trimming took off 7 bases at V and 0 bases at J, with 9 bases between the two ends. The CDR3 consists of 14 residues. In DNA form, the CDR3 reads TGTGCCAGCAATGTAGGAGCAACTAATGAAAAACTGTTTTTT. Translated: CASNVGATNEKLFF. The variable domain in full, with the rest retrieved from reference TRBV2 and TRBJ1-4, is EPEVTQTPSHQVTQMGQEVILRCVPISNHLYFYWYRQILGQKVEFLVSFYNNEISEKSEIFDDQFSVERPDGSNFTLKIRSTKLEDSAMYFCASNVGATNEKLFFGSGTQLSVL.

The V call is TRBV14, the J call TRBJ2-2; a weak D match, TRBD1 (6 bases). The germline V gene encodes CDR1 SGHDN and CDR2 FVKESK. The CDR3 is made up of 19 amino acids. Trimming pared 5 bases from V and 1 base from J, leaving 23 bases between. Written as DNA, the CDR3 is TGTGCCAGCAGCAAAACACCCCTACAGGGCCTGGGGAACACCGGGGAGCTGTTTTTT. It codes for CASSKTPLQGLGNTGELFF.

This chain links TRBV11-3 with TRBJ2-5, with TRBD2 identical over 10 bases. The germline gives CDR1 SGHNT, CDR2 YENEEA. The CDR3 is made up of 16 amino acids. V was pared by 1 base and J by 5 bases, with 7 bases of the junction left unmatched. The DNA of the CDR3 is TGTGCCAGCAGCTTAGGAAGTAGCGGGAGGAGGGAGACCCAGTACTTC. It codes for CASSLGSSGRRETQYF.

The V gene is TRBV6-5, the J gene TRBJ2-3, with D tentatively TRBD1 (7 bases). The CDR3 covers 15 residues. V was clipped by 10 bases and J by 5 bases, with 22 bases between them. CDR1 MNHEY and CDR2 SVGAGI come from the germline V gene. CDR3 sequence reads: CATFSPRGAGDTQYF. The CDR3 nucleotides read TGTGCCACGTTCTCCCCCAGGGGGGCGGGAGATACGCAGTATTTT.

V usage is TRBV12-5 and J usage is TRBJ1-2; the D is unclear. The germline V gene encodes CDR1 LGHNT and CDR2 FRNRAP. V was trimmed by 3 bases and J by 4 bases, leaving 9 bases between them. The CDR3 runs to 13 residues. CDR3 DNA: TGTGCTAGTGGTTTTGCACAGAGCTATGGCTACACCTTC. It yields the protein CASGFAQSYGYTF.

As concerns this clone: The sample contains more than one DNA sequence encoding this CDR3. The chain joins TRBV18 to TRBJ1-1; D might be TRBD1 (6 bases). Between the trimmed V and J ends, which lost 2 bases and 5 bases, there was a span of 15 bases. CDR1 KGHSH and CDR2 LQKENI come from the germline V gene. The CDR3 spans 15 residues. The DNA for the CDR3 is TGTGCCAGCTCACCAGAGGGGGGGGCGAGAACTGAAGCTTTCTTT. Amino acids: CASSPEGGARTEAFF.

The chain recombines TRBV19 with TRBJ1-2, with TRBD1 matching 9 bases. The junction had 4 bases not matched to a gene; V was cut back by 5 bases and J by 6 bases. CDR3 length: 13 residues. Germline-derived CDR1 and CDR2 are LNHDA and SQIVND (reference sequence). CDR3 sequence: CASSRTGVDGYTF. CDR3 sequence (DNA): TGTGCCAGTAGTCGGACAGGGGTTGATGGCTACACCTTC.

This sequence joins TRBV6-4 and TRBJ2-5; 7 bases match TRBD2. Germline assignment: CDR1 MRHNA and CDR2 SNTAGT. The CDR3 length is 17 residues. Unmatched junction bases numbered 19, after V lost 6 bases and J lost 6 bases. The CDR3 sequence is CASSHTGGRALLQTQYF. DNA for the CDR3: TGTGCCAGCAGCCATACTGGAGGGAGGGCCCTCCTGCAGACCCAGTACTTC.

The rearrangement uses TRBV6-5 and TRBJ2-2, with D maybe TRBD1 (6 bases). The CDR3 totals 14 residues. CDR1 and CDR2 from the germline V gene are MNHEY and SVGAGI. V was shortened by 5 bases and J by 5 bases, with 12 bases between the two germline ends. The DNA for the CDR3 is TGTGCCAGCAGTCGGGACAAGGGGACCGGGGAGCTGTTTTTT. Translated, it gives CASSRDKGTGELFF.

This chain connects TRBV27 to TRBJ2-4; 8 nucleotides agree with TRBD1. The CDR3 has 16 residues. Germline-derived CDR1 and CDR2 are MNHEY and SMNVEV (reference sequence). V trimming: 5 bases; J trimming: 1 base; junction bases outside the gene matches: 7. The CDR3 bases are TGTGCCAGCAGTCCCGGACAGGGTCTGGCCAAAAACATTCAGTACTTC. This gives the protein CASSPGQGLAKNIQYF.

V and J are TRBV18 and TRBJ1-5; D possibly corresponds to TRBD1 (6 bases). The CDR3 consists of 16 residues. Deletions cut 3 bases from V and 2 bases from J, with 14 bases between. Germline CDR1 reads KGHSH; CDR2 reads LQKENI. In nucleotides, the CDR3 is TGTGCCAGCTCACCGACGGACAGCTTCGGCAATCAGCCCCAGCATTTT. It translates to CASSPTDSFGNQPQHF. Drawing the rest from reference TRBV18 and TRBJ1-5, the complete variable domain is NAGVMQNPRHLVRRRGQEARLRCSPMKGHSHVYWYRQLPEEGLKFMVYLQKENIIDESGMPKERFSAEFPKEGPSILRIQQVVRGDSAAYFCASSPTDSFGNQPQHFGDGTRLSIL.

In its sample, this clone was seen a few times. Here the CDR3 DNA reads TGTGCCATCAGTGATCAGCGTCTGGCGAACACCGGGGAGCTGTTTTTT. Translation gives CAISDQRLANTGELFF. V usage is TRBV10-3 and J usage is TRBJ2-2; D remains ambiguous. The length of the CDR3 is 16 residues. Germline CDR1 is ENHRY and CDR2 is SYGVKD. V lost 3 bases, J lost 0 bases, and 11 bases lay in between.